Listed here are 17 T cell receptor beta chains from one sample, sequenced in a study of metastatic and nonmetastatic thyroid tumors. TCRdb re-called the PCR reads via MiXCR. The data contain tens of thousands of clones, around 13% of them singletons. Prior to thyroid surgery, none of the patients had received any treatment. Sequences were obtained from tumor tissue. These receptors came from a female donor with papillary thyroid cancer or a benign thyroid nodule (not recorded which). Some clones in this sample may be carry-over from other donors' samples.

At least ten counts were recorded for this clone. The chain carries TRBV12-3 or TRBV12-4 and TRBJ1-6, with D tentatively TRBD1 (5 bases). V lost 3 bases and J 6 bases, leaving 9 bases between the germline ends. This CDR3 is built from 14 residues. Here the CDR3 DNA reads TGTGCCAGCAGTTTGTCTCAGGGTAATTCACCCCTCCACTTT. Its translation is CASSLSQGNSPLHF.

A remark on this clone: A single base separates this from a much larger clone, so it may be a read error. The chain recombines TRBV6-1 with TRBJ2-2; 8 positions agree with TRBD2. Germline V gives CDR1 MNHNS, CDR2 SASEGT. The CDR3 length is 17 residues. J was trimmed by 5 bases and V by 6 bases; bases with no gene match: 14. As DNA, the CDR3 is TGTGCCAGCAGCCAGAAAGCCGGGACTAGAGGGACCGGGGAGCTGTTTTTT. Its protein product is CASSQKAGTRGTGELFF.

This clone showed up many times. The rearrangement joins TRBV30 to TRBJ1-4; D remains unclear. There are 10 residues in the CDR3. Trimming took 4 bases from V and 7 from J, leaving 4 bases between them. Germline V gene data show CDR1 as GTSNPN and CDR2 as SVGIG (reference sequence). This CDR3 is CAWIGEKLFF. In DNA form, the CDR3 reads TGTGCCTGGATAGGTGAAAAACTGTTTTTT.

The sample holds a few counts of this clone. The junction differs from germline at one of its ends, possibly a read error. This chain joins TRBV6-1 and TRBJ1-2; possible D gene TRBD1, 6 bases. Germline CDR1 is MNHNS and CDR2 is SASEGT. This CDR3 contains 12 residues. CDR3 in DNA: TGTGCCAGCAGCAACAGGGAAGGTGGATACAACTTC. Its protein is CASSNREGGYNF.

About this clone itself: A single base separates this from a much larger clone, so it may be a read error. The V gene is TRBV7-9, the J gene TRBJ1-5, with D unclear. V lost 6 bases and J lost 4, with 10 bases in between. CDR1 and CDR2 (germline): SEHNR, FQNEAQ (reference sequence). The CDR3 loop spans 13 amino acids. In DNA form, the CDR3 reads TGTGCCAGCAGAATGAATCCTAATCAGCCCCAGCATTTT. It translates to CASRMNPNQPQHF.

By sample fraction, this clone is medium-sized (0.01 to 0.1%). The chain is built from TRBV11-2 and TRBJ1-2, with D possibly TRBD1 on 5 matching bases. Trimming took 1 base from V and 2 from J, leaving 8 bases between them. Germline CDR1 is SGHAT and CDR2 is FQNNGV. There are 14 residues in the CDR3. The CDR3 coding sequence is TGTGCCAGCAGCTTAGGAGGGGTAAACTATGGCTACACCTTC. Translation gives CASSLGGVNYGYTF.

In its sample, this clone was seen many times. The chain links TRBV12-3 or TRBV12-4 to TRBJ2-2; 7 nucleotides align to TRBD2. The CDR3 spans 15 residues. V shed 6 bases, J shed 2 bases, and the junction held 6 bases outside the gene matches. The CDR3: CASRPGTINTGELFF. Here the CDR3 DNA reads TGTGCCAGCAGGCCAGGGACTATTAACACCGGGGAGCTGTTTTTT.

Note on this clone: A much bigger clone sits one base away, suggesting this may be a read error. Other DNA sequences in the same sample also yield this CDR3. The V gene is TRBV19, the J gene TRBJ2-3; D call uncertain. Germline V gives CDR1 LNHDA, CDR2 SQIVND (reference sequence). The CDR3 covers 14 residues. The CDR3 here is CASSIFRVPDTQYF. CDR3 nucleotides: TGTGCCAGTAGTATCTTCCGAGTTCCAGATACTCAGTATTTT.

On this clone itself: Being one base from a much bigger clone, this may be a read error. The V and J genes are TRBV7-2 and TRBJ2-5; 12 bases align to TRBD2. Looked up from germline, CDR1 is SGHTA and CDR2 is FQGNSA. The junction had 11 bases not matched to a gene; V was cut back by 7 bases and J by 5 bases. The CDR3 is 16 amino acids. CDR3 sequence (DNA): TGTGCCAGCACCCGGACTAGCGGGAACAATGGGGAGACCCAGTACTTC. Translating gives CASTRTSGNNGETQYF. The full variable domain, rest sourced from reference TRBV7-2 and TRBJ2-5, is GAGVSQSPSNKVTEKGKDVELRCDPISGHTALYWYRQSLGQGLEFLIYFQGNSAPDKSGLPSDRFSAERTGGSVSTLTIQRTQQEDSAVYLCASTRTSGNNGETQYFGPGTRLLVL.

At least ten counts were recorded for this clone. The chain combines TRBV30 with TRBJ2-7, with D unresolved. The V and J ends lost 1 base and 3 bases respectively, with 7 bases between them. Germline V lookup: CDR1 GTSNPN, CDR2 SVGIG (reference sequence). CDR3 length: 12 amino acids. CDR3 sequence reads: CAWSAGRYEQYF. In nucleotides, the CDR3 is TGTGCCTGGAGTGCCGGTCGCTACGAGCAGTACTTC.

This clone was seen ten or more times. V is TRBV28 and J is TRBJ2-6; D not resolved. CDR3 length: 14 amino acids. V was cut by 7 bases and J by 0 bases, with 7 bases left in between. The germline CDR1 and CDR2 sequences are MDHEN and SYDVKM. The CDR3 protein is CASKEISGANVLTF. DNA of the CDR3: TGTGCCAGCAAGGAGATCTCTGGGGCCAACGTCCTGACTTTC.

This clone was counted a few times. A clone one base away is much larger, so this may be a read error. CDR3 loop: CATKSRGTRTEAFF. In DNA form, the CDR3 reads TGTGCCACCAAAAGCCGGGGGACGAGGACTGAAGCTTTCTTT. V gene TRBV19 combines with J gene TRBJ1-1; D may be TRBD1 (5 bases). Trimming took 10 bases from V and 5 from J, leaving 20 bases between them. The germline CDR1 and CDR2 sequences are LNHDA and SQIVND (reference sequence). The CDR3 has 14 amino acids.

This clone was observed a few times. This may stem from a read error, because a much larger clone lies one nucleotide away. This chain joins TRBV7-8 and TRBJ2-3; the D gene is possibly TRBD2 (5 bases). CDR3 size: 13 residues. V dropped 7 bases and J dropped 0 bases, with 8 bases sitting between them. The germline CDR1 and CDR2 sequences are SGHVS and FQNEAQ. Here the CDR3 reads CASNGGSTDTQYF. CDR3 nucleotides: TGTGCCAGCAATGGCGGGAGCACAGATACGCAGTATTTT.

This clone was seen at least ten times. CDR3 DNA: TGTGCCAGCAGCTTGTTGACCGGCGCTAACTATGGCTACACCTTC. This gives the protein CASSLLTGANYGYTF. This rearrangement joins TRBV5-4 to TRBJ1-2; D is ambiguous. Germline V gene lookup returns CDR1 SGHNT and CDR2 YYREEE (reference sequence). The CDR3 is 15 residues long. Deletions cut 1 base from V and 0 bases from J, with 10 bases between.

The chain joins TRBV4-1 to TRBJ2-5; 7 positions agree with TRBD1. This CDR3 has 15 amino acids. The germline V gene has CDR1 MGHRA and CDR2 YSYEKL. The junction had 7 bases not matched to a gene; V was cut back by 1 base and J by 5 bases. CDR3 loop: CASSQVRTGWETQYF. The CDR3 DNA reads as TGCGCCAGCAGCCAAGTTCGGACAGGATGGGAGACCCAGTACTTC.

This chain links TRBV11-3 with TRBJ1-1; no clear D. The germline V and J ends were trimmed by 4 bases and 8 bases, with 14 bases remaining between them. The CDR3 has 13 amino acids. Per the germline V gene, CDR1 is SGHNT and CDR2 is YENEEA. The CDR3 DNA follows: TGTGCCAGCAGCTCGAATTTATTATCCGAAGCTTTCTTT. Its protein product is CASSSNLLSEAFF.

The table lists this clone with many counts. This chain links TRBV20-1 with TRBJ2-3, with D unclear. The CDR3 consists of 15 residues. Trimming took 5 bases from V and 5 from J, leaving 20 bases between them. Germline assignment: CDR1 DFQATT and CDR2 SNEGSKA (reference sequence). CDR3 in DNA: TGCAGTGCTGGACGATTGGGGAAATCCGGAGATACGCAGTATTTT. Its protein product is CSAGRLGKSGDTQYF.